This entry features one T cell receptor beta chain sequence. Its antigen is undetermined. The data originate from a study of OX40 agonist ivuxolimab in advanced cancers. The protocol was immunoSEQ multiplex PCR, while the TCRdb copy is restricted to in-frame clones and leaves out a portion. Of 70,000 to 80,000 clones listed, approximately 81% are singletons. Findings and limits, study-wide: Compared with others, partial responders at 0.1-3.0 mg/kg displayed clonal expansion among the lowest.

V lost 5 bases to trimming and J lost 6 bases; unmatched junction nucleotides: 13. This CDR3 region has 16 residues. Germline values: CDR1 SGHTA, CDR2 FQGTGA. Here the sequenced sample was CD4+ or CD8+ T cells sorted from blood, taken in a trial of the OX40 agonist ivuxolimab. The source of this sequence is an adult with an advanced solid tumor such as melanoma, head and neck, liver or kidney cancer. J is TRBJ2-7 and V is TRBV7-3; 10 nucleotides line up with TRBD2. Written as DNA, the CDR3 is TGTGCCAGCAGCCATCAGCTAGCGGGAGAAGGGCTCGAGCAGTACTTC. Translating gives CASSHQLAGEGLEQYF.